This T cell receptor beta chain was sequenced in a study of shared clonotypes between healthy human individuals. Researchers ran the assay at a deep level. Researchers divided each subset's genomic DNA evenly across several immunoSEQ plates. Sequencing used immunoSEQ multiplex PCR; TCRdb keeps in-frame clones, though not all of them. This sample has about 1 million clones, with around 74% found just once. Remarks on this clone: The antigen is unknown.

Findings and limits, study-wide: Deeper or shallower sequencing was expected to change how clonotypes are shared among donors. Generation probabilities were higher for clonotypes shared across all four sorted-subset donors than for unshared ones.

CDR1 SGHRS and CDR2 YFSETQ come from the germline V gene. J gave up 8 bases and V 4 bases, and 12 bases lay outside the gene matches. The CDR3 spans 16 residues. The sample was memory CD4+ T cells sorted from blood. Subset given: CD45RA-negative fraction. This sequence was found in a man between 18 and 35 years old in good health. This sequence joins TRBV5-1 and TRBJ2-2, with 9 bases identical to TRBD1. The CDR3 nucleotides read TGCGCCAGCAGCCCTGCTCCGGGACAGGGAACAGGGGAGCTGTTTTTT. Translating gives CASSPAPGQGTGELFF.